This entry features one TCR beta chain sequence. The data were taken from a study of cytomegalovirus exposure and HLA in healthy donors. Primers included in the PCR were 60 Vbeta and 13 Jbeta primers. TCRdb keeps only in-frame clones here, not all; method: immunoSEQ multiplex PCR. The data show more than 95,000 clones, with approximately 10% seen just once and 3.5% to 5% held by the top ten. V was clipped by 10 bases and J by 4 bases; unmatched bases: 6. The CDR3 is 12 residues long. CDR1 MDHEN and CDR2 SYDVKM come from the germline V gene. This receptor was obtained from a young woman in good health and CMV-seropositive. The sequencing input was PBMCs. V and J are TRBV28 and TRBJ2-7; 8 bases are a match to TRBD1. The CDR3 is CATADRVYEQYF. CDR3 coding DNA: TGTGCCACCGCGGACAGGGTATACGAGCAGTACTTC.